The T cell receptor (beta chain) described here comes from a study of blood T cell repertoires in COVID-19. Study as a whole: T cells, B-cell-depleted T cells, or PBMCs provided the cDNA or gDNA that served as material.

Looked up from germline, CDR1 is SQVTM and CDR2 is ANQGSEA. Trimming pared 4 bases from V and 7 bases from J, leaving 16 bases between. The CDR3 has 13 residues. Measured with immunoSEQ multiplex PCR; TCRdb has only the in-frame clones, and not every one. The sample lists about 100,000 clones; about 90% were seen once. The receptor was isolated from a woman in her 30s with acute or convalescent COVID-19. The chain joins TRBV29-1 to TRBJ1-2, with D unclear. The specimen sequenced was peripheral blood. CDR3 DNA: TGCAGCGTTGCCCTGGAGAGATCGGGTGGCTACACCTTC. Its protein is CSVALERSGGYTF.